This T cell receptor (beta chain) stems from a study of blood T cell repertoires in COVID-19. On the study more broadly: Acute and convalescent COVID-19 specimens originated in the United States, Italy and Spain. From T cells, B-cell-depleted T cells, or PBMCs came the material, which was cDNA or gDNA.

As originally analysed: Scientists estimated how many nucleated cells there were by amplifying reference gene primers. Produced via immunoSEQ multiplex PCR; TCRdb's table is partial and in-frame only. V, J and clone size derive from that table, while D and trimming were established from the DNA sequence. The sample contains fewer than 95,000 clones, roughly 80% of which appear only once. This CDR3 comprises 14 residues. The germline CDR1 and CDR2 sequences are MNHNY and SVGAGI (reference sequence). V lost 5 bases, J lost 6 bases, and 13 bases lay in between. The source is a human donor in a cohort sampled during active COVID-19. This chain links TRBV6-6 with TRBJ2-2; TRBD1 might be the D (6 bases). Sample: peripheral blood. As DNA, the CDR3 is TGTGCCAGCAGTCTACAGGGACCCCCCGGGGAGCTGTTTTTT. Translating gives CASSLQGPPGELFF.